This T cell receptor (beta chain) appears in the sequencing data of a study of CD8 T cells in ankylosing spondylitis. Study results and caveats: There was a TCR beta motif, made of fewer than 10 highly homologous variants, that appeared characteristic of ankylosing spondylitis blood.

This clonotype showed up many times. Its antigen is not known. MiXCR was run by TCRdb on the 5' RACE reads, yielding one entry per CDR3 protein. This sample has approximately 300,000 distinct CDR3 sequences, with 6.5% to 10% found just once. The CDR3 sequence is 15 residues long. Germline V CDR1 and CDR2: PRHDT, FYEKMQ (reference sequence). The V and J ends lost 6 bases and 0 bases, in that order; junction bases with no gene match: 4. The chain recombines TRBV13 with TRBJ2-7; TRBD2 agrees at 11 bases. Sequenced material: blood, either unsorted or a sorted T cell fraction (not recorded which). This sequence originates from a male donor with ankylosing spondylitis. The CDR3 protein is CASSLTSGDSYEQYF. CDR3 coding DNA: TGTGCCAGCAGTTTGACTAGCGGGGACTCCTACGAGCAGTACTTC.